Sequencing of this TCR beta chain was carried out in a study of blood T cell repertoires in COVID-19. The method was immunoSEQ multiplex PCR; TCRdb's version includes in-frame clones alone and lacks a portion of them. The table shows a few hundred thousand clones, with 65% to 85% occurring only once. The material sequenced was peripheral blood. The sequence derives from a person aged 65 to 79 with COVID-19, enrolled during active disease.

The CDR3 DNA sequence: TGTGCCAGTAGTATATGGGGGGAAAGGCAGCCCCAGCATTTT. Encoded protein: CASSIWGERQPQHF. The chain is built from TRBV19 and TRBJ1-5; D may be TRBD1 (5 bases). The CDR3 is 14 amino acids. V dropped 2 bases and J dropped 7 bases, with 12 bases sitting between them. CDR1 is LNHDA, CDR2 SQIVND, per germline (reference sequence).